This TCR beta chain was recorded in a study of shared clonotypes between healthy human individuals. The repertoire was sequenced with immunoSEQ multiplex PCR; TCRdb's copy has only in-frame clones and lacks some. The sample contains some 2,500,000 clones, around 93% of which appear only once. CDR3 length: 17 amino acids. CDR1 is SGHTA, CDR2 FQGNSA, per germline. Trimming cost V 2 bases and J 7 bases, with 20 bases left between them. This TCR was sampled from a man aged 18-30 years in good health. Some clones in this sample may be carry-over from other donors' samples. Specimen: naive CD4+ T cells from PBMCs. Specified subset: CD45RA+ positively selected. The chain links TRBV7-2 to TRBJ2-2; D is unclear. The CDR3 DNA reads TGTGCCAGCAGCTTACAGGCTTTTCAGCGACTGGGCGGGGAGCTGTTTTTT. Encoded protein: CASSLQAFQRLGGELFF.